This TCR beta chain comes out of a study of tumor-infiltrating lymphocytes in primary liver carcinoma. On the study more broadly: Ages ranged from 30 to 69, with HCC or mixed HCC-cholangiocarcinoma. Staging placed the tumors at T1-T3 N0M0, and they measured about 4 to 11 cm across.

A primer in the constant region served to generate TCR beta cDNA from 450 to 600 ng of total RNA. It was through three nested multiplex PCR rounds of slightly modified ARM-PCR that TCR beta libraries arose. Two initial PCR rounds of around 10 cycles each paired TRBV1-TRBV30 forward primers with a C-beta reverse primer. TCRdb used MiXCR to reprocess the multiplex PCR reads, holding one entry per CDR3 protein. This table has about 200,000 distinct CDR3 sequences, 65% appearing once. CDR3 length equals 16 residues. V lost 4 bases, J lost 4 bases, and 19 bases lay in between. Germline-derived CDR1 and CDR2 are MDHEN and SYDVKM. Germline DNA was also extracted, with blood RNA taken from unsorted whole blood. In advance of surgery, 3 to 4.5 milliliters of peripheral blood were collected.

Sequencing was done on a sample of peripheral blood. The chain links TRBV28 to TRBJ2-5; D gene ambiguous. The source is a woman aged 55-69 years with primary liver carcinoma and hepatitis B virus infection. The CDR3 bases are TGTGCCAGCAGTTCCCCCCAGGTTGGCGCCGGAGAGACCCAGTACTTC. Translated: CASSSPQVGAGETQYF.